The rows below give T cell receptor beta chains drawn from one sample of a study of technical replicates of blood from a handful of donors. TCRdb keeps only in-frame clones here, not all; method: immunoSEQ multiplex PCR. Of roughly 79,000 clones in the sample, about 81% were seen once. The source material was PBMCs. The origin of the receptors is a human donor in good health. Some clones in this sample may be carry-over from other donors' samples. CDR3s include the opening cysteine and the closing phenylalanine or tryptophan. D genes are given only for firm matches. Clone size is shown for a subset of rows, as once, few, many or a class of expanded clone.

D gene,V gene,CDR3 length,clone size,J gene,CDR3 DNA,CDR3 protein
NA,TRBV5-6,14,once,TRBJ1-2,TGTGCCAGCAGCTTGTTGGAAGGACATGTGGGCTACACCTTC,CASSLLEGHVGYTF
TRBD1,TRBV18,14,NA,TRBJ1-2,TGTGCCAGCTCACCACCAGACAGGGGCAGCGGCTACACCTTC,CASSPPDRGSGYTF
TRBD1,TRBV6-4,14,NA,TRBJ1-1,TGTGCCAGCAGTGTTTGGTCTACAGGGGCTGAAGCTTTCTTT,CASSVWSTGAEAFF
NA,TRBV18,13,NA,TRBJ2-7,TGTGCCAGCTCACCAGGAGGACTCATTGAGCAGTACTTC,CASSPGGLIEQYF
TRBD2,TRBV5-1,18,NA,TRBJ2-1,TGCGCCAGCAGCTCATCGAGGTCTTCTAGCGGATATGACAATGAGCAGTTCTTC,CASSSSRSSSGYDNEQFF
NA,TRBV18,14,NA,TRBJ1-2,TGTGCCAGCTCACCCCCAGGACTCCTGCTGTCCTACACCTTC,CASSPPGLLLSYTF
TRBD2,TRBV5-1,13,NA,TRBJ2-1,TGCGCCAGCACGGGACTAACGCCGTATGAGCAGTTCTTC,CASTGLTPYEQFF
TRBD2,TRBV14,17,NA,TRBJ2-1,TGTGCCAGCAGCCAGGATTGGCCAGCGGGGAACCTCAATGAGCAGTTCTTC,CASSQDWPAGNLNEQFF
NA,TRBV15,14,NA,TRBJ2-7,TGTGCCACCAGCAGAGATCGACTTACCTACGAGCAGTACTTC,CATSRDRLTYEQYF
NA,TRBV18,12,NA,TRBJ1-1,TGTGCCAGCTCGTGGGGCGGGGCTGAAGCTTTCTTT,CASSWGGAEAFF
NA,TRBV19,15,NA,TRBJ1-4,TGTGCCAGTAGTGCCACAGGGCGGCTTAATGAAAAACTGTTTTTT,CASSATGRLNEKLFF
NA,TRBV10-3,12,NA,TRBJ1-2,TGTGCCACGAAAGGGGCCTTCGATGGCTACACCTTC,CATKGAFDGYTF
NA,TRBV6-5,13,NA,TRBJ1-2,TGTGCCAGCAGTTACTCCCCAGGGCATGGCTACACCTTC,CASSYSPGHGYTF
NA,TRBV11-1,16,NA,TRBJ2-2,TGTGCCAGCAGCTCGGTAACGGGGGGCGGCACCGGGGAGCTGTTTTTT,CASSSVTGGGTGELFF
TRBD1,TRBV19,15,NA,TRBJ2-7,TGTGCCAGTAGTATGATCGAGACAGGGGCCAGCGAGCAGTACTTC,CASSMIETGASEQYF
NA,TRBV4-2,13,NA,TRBJ1-1,TGTGCCAGCAGCCAAGCCCAGAACACTGAAGCTTTCTTT,CASSQAQNTEAFF
NA,TRBV18,14,NA,TRBJ1-5,TGTGCCAGCTCACCATCCGCGTTCAATCAGCCCCAGCATTTT,CASSPSAFNQPQHF
TRBD2,TRBV5-1,16,NA,TRBJ2-2,TGCGCCAGCAGCTTGGAAGGCGGGGGGTCTACCGGGGAGCTGTTTTTT,CASSLEGGGSTGELFF
NA,TRBV30,13,few,TRBJ2-5,TGTGCCTGGAGTGTGGGCAGTAAAGAGACCCAGTACTTC,CAWSVGSKETQYF
TRBD2,TRBV4-3,16,NA,TRBJ2-5,TGCGCCAGCAGCCAAGGAGCCCACCGAGGGGCGGGAGCCCAGTACTTC,CASSQGAHRGAGAQYF
NA,TRBV6-5,15,NA,TRBJ2-1,TGTGCCAGCAGTTACTTTCAGGGCACCTACAATGAGCAGTTCTTC,CASSYFQGTYNEQFF
NA,TRBV5-6,15,few,TRBJ2-1,TGTGCCAGCAGCTTTCAGGATTATGCCTACAATGAGCAGTTCTTC,CASSFQDYAYNEQFF
TRBD2,TRBV27,15,few,TRBJ2-5,TGTGCCAGCAGTTCCCCAGCTAGCGGGCAAGAGACCCAGTACTTC,CASSSPASGQETQYF
NA,TRBV6-5,12,NA,TRBJ2-2,TGTGCCAGCAGGGCCACGTGGGGGGAGCTGTTTTTT,CASRATWGELFF
NA,TRBV29-1,14,NA,TRBJ2-5,TGCAGCGTTAACAGGGGGGGGAGGCAAGAGACCCAGTACTTC,CSVNRGGRQETQYF
NA,TRBV14,13,NA,TRBJ2-7,TGTGCCAGCAGTCTCGACAGGAACTACGAGCAGTACTTC,CASSLDRNYEQYF
NA,TRBV4-2,16,NA,TRBJ2-1,TGTGCCAGCAGCCCTGGGGACTCCTCGGGAAGGAATGAGCAGTTCTTC,CASSPGDSSGRNEQFF
TRBD1,TRBV6-5,15,NA,TRBJ2-7,TGTGCCAGCAGTTACTCGTTTCAGGGGGCGTACGAGCAGTACTTC,CASSYSFQGAYEQYF
NA,TRBV2,11,NA,TRBJ1-5,TGTGCCAGTAGGGGTAGTCAGCCCCAGCATTTT,CASRGSQPQHF
NA,TRBV6-6,14,NA,TRBJ2-5,TGTGCCAGCAGTCTGGACAGCTCTCGGGAGACCCAGTACTTC,CASSLDSSRETQYF
TRBD1,TRBV13,11,few,TRBJ1-4,TGTGCCAGCAGCGGTGACAGGGAACTGTTTTTT,CASSGDRELFF
TRBD1,TRBV7-2,15,NA,TRBJ2-7,TGTGCCAGCAGCCACACAGGGGGTAACTCCTACGAGCAGTACTTC,CASSHTGGNSYEQYF
NA,TRBV6-6,16,once,TRBJ1-4,TGTGCCAGCAGTTACAAGACAGGTGCAACTAATGAAAAACTGTTTTTT,CASSYKTGATNEKLFF
TRBD1,TRBV2,14,NA,TRBJ2-7,TGTGCCAGCAGTGAGGGGACAGGGATAAACGAGCAGTACTTC,CASSEGTGINEQYF
NA,TRBV5-4,17,NA,TRBJ1-3,TGTGCCAGCAGCTCGCCCAGAACAGCCATCTCTGGAAACACCATATATTTT,CASSSPRTAISGNTIYF
TRBD2,TRBV6-5,14,NA,TRBJ2-7,TGTGCCAGCAGTTACACTAGCGGCCTCTACGAGCAGTACTTC,CASSYTSGLYEQYF
NA,TRBV4-2,13,once,TRBJ2-7,TGTGCCAGCAGCCAAGTCGGAGTCTACGAGCAGTACTTC,CASSQVGVYEQYF
NA,TRBV11-3,13,NA,TRBJ1-1,TGTGCCAGCAGCCCGGGAGAGAACACTGAAGCTTTCTTT,CASSPGENTEAFF
TRBD2,TRBV6-1,17,NA,TRBJ2-7,TGTGCCAGCAGCGAAGGGACTAGCGGGAGACGAGGATACGAGCAGTACTTC,CASSEGTSGRRGYEQYF
TRBD1,TRBV5-8,13,NA,TRBJ1-1,TGTGCCAGCAGCTTAGGGACAGGCACTGAAGCTTTCTTT,CASSLGTGTEAFF
NA,TRBV30,15,once,TRBJ1-1,TGTGCCTGGAGAGCAGGGGCCTTCTGGGACACTGAAGCTTTCTTT,CAWRAGAFWDTEAFF
NA,TRBV28,16,NA,TRBJ2-7,TGTGCCAGCAGTACCCCAGACTCCCCTCCCAACTACGAGCAGTACTTC,CASSTPDSPPNYEQYF
NA,TRBV5-1,14,NA,TRBJ1-1,TGCGCCAGCAGCACGGGACATTTGAACACTGAAGCTTTCTTT,CASSTGHLNTEAFF
TRBD2,TRBV2,13,NA,TRBJ2-3,TGTGCCAGCCCCGGGACTAACACAGATACGCAGTATTTT,CASPGTNTDTQYF
TRBD2,TRBV27,18,NA,TRBJ2-5,TGTGCCAGCAGTCTCCTCTCCTTAGCGGGGGGGCCGGCAGAGACCCAGTACTTC,CASSLLSLAGGPAETQYF
TRBD2,TRBV2,13,NA,TRBJ2-7,TGTGCCAGCAGTGGTAGCGGGGTCTACGAGCAGTACTTC,CASSGSGVYEQYF
TRBD1,TRBV5-1,15,few,TRBJ1-1,TGCGCCAGCAGCTTGGCGGGACAGGGAAACACTGAAGCTTTCTTT,CASSLAGQGNTEAFF
NA,TRBV6-6,16,NA,TRBJ1-4,TGTGCCAGCAGTTACTCGAATTCAGGGATCAATGAAAAACTGTTTTTT,CASSYSNSGINEKLFF
NA,TRBV6-1,14,NA,TRBJ2-1,TGTGCCAGCAAAAGTCCGGGGGAGTACAATGAGCAGTTCTTC,CASKSPGEYNEQFF
TRBD2,TRBV30,16,NA,TRBJ2-7,TGTGCCTGGTCTATACCGGCCGGGGGGACCGCCTACGAGCAGTACTTC,CAWSIPAGGTAYEQYF
NA,TRBV2,16,once,TRBJ1-5,TGTGCCAGCGGGGGACAATACCTCGTGAGCAATCAGCCCCAGCATTTT,CASGGQYLVSNQPQHF
TRBD1,TRBV29-1,13,NA,TRBJ2-7,TGCAGCGTTCGGTATCAGGGGGCGCCCGAGCAGTACTTC,CSVRYQGAPEQYF
NA,TRBV28,16,once,TRBJ1-1,TGTGCCAGCAGTTTAATTCCCTACAGGGCTAACACTGAAGCTTTCTTT,CASSLIPYRANTEAFF